These 30 T cell receptor beta chains originate from one sample sequenced in a study of graft-versus-host responses after intestinal transplantation. TCRdb's copy holds only in-frame clones and misses some; the assay was immunoSEQ multiplex PCR. The sample gives about 39,000 clones, approximately 93% of which show up once; over 20% is in the top ten. What these receptors recognize is not known. Sequencing was performed on unstimulated CD8+ T cells sorted from spleen or lymph node cells, taken before transplant. The source is a human donor who was the organ donor for an intestinal transplant.

The chain couples TRBV4-1 to TRBJ2-3; D unresolved. Trimming took 1 base from V and 0 from J, leaving 11 bases between them. Germline CDR1 reads MGHRA; CDR2 reads YSYEKL. The CDR3 loop spans 16 amino acids. CDR3 nucleotide sequence: TGCGCCAGCAGCCAAGCGGAGAGCGCTAGCACAGATACGCAGTATTTT. Its translation is CASSQAESASTDTQYF.

The chain uses TRBV9 and TRBJ2-1; D gene uncertain. The CDR3 is made up of 14 amino acids. Germline V gene data show CDR1 as SGDLS and CDR2 as YYNGEE. The ends were cut back, 3 bases at V and 6 bases at J, with 13 bases in the middle. The CDR3 here is CASSAEWASNEQFF. The CDR3, as DNA: TGTGCCAGCAGCGCCGAGTGGGCCTCCAATGAGCAGTTCTTC.

This clone appeared a single time. V gene TRBV27 combines with J gene TRBJ1-1, with TRBD1 as a possible D gene (6 bases). Deletions cut 1 base from V and 6 bases from J, with 21 bases between. The CDR3 runs to 17 residues. The germline V gene has CDR1 MNHEY and CDR2 SMNVEV (reference sequence). This chain's CDR3 is CASSLLAVYGGASEAFF. CDR3 coding DNA: TGTGCCAGCAGTTTATTGGCGGTGTATGGGGGCGCTTCTGAAGCTTTCTTT.

This chain connects TRBV7-9 to TRBJ2-3, with a weak D call TRBD1 (5 bases). V lost 4 bases to trimming and J lost 5 bases, with 10 bases between them. Germline values: CDR1 SEHNR, CDR2 FQNEAQ (reference sequence). The CDR3 totals 13 residues. CDR3 DNA: TGTGCCAGCAGCTGGCCGACAGTAGATACGCAGTATTTT. It translates to CASSWPTVDTQYF.

V gene TRBV4-3 combines with J gene TRBJ2-7; D might be TRBD1 or TRBD2, each matching 5 bases. The V and J ends lost 4 bases and 3 bases respectively, with 10 bases between them. This CDR3 is built from 13 residues. The germline V gene encodes CDR1 LGHNA and CDR2 YSLEER. CDR3 in amino acids: CASSPGTDYEQYF. The CDR3 DNA reads TGCGCCAGCAGCCCCGGGACGGACTACGAGCAGTACTTC.

This clone was detected once. The rearrangement joins TRBV4-2 to TRBJ2-7; D gene uncertain. Germline values: CDR1 LGHNA, CDR2 YNFKEQ. Trimming removed 1 base from V and 7 bases from J, with 5 bases in between. The CDR3 runs to 11 residues. The CDR3 bases are TGTGCCAGCAGCCAAGGTCCTGAGCAGTACTTC. Translating gives CASSQGPEQYF.

The CDR3 DNA reads as TGTGCCAGCAGTGCGAAGGGCGTTCAGTTCTACAATGAGCAGTTCTTC. Amino acids: CASSAKGVQFYNEQFF. V usage is TRBV2 and J usage is TRBJ2-1; D gene ambiguous. Germline V gene lookup returns CDR1 SNHLY and CDR2 FYNNEI. This CDR3 has 16 amino acids. The V gene lost 4 bases and the J gene lost 3 bases, with 16 bases spanning the gap.

This clone was found once. The chain uses TRBV4-1 and TRBJ2-3, with TRBD2 matching 14 bases. The CDR3 spans 21 residues. CDR1 and CDR2 from the germline V gene are MGHRA and YSYEKL. V gave up 0 bases and J gave up 1 base; unmatched junction bases: 12. CDR3 residues: CASSQDQGGLAGAGGTDTQYF. DNA of the CDR3: TGCGCCAGCAGCCAAGATCAGGGGGGACTAGCGGGAGCTGGGGGCACAGATACGCAGTATTTT.

The CDR3 loop is CASSWHKVVDEQFF. The DNA for the CDR3 is TGCGCCAGCAGCTGGCACAAGGTAGTCGATGAGCAGTTCTTC. The chain uses TRBV5-1 and TRBJ2-1; D is undetermined. The CDR3 runs 14 residues. The germline V gene has CDR1 SGHRS and CDR2 YFSETQ. The germline V and J ends were trimmed by 3 bases and 8 bases, with 15 bases remaining between them.

The J gene is TRBJ1-2, the V gene TRBV6-5; 8 positions agree with TRBD1. The ends lost 0 bases at V and 5 bases at J; junction bases unmatched: 5. The CDR3 covers 15 residues. Germline lookup yields CDR1 MNHEY and CDR2 SVGAGI. The CDR3 DNA reads TGTGCCAGCAGTTACTCCCAGGGGGCAGAATATGGCTACACCTTC. It specifies CASSYSQGAEYGYTF.

The chain couples TRBV6-6 to TRBJ2-1; no reliable D call. Germline V gene sequence: CDR1 MNHNY, CDR2 SVGAGI (reference sequence). The CDR3 runs to 16 residues. V was trimmed by 0 bases and J by 0 bases, leaving 9 bases between them. The CDR3 reads CASSYSLDLSYNEQFF. In DNA form, the CDR3 reads TGTGCCAGCAGTTACTCCCTAGACCTCTCCTACAATGAGCAGTTCTTC.

On this clone: Mismatch with germline at one junction end may stem from a read error. For the CDR3, the DNA is TGCGCCGGCAGCGGTAGCTACGAGCAGTACTTC. Amino acid sequence: CAGSGSYEQYF. J is TRBJ2-7 and V is TRBV10-2; possible D gene TRBD2, 5 bases. This CDR3 spans 11 amino acids. From germline, CDR1 is WSHSY and CDR2 SAAADI.

This chain connects TRBV4-1 to TRBJ2-7, with 11 nucleotides matching TRBD2. Germline loops: CDR1 MGHRA, CDR2 YSYEKL. The CDR3 length is 14 residues. V shed 0 bases, J shed 7 bases, and the junction held 2 bases outside the gene matches. The DNA of the CDR3 is TGCGCCAGCAGCCAAGATCGACTAGCGGGGGAGCAGTACTTC. This gives the protein CASSQDRLAGEQYF.

The chain is built from TRBV7-8 and TRBJ1-1; TRBD1 matches 10 bases. Germline loops: CDR1 SGHVS, CDR2 FQNEAQ. This CDR3 comprises 17 residues. With 5 bases clipped from V and 3 bases from J, the junction kept 12 bases outside the gene matches. This chain's CDR3 is CASSPAGTGVGDTEAFF. The CDR3 bases are TGTGCCAGCAGCCCCGCCGGGACAGGGGTAGGGGACACTGAAGCTTTCTTT.

This CDR3 is CASSEARGLAGALGAVQFF. The CDR3 DNA follows: TGTGCCAGCAGTGAAGCGCGGGGACTAGCGGGAGCTTTAGGTGCGGTGCAGTTCTTC. The chain uses TRBV2 and TRBJ2-1, with 14 bases matching TRBD2. V shed 0 bases, J shed 12 bases, and the junction held 16 bases outside the gene matches. This CDR3 is built from 19 residues. Per the germline V gene, CDR1 is SNHLY and CDR2 is FYNNEI.

This chain joins TRBV4-1 and TRBJ2-7, with D hard to call. CDR3 length equals 15 residues. Per the germline V gene, CDR1 is MGHRA and CDR2 is YSYEKL. Trimming took 2 bases from V and 2 from J, leaving 13 bases between them. CDR3 coding DNA: TGCGCCAGCAGCCAATCCATGACGGTAGCCTACGAGCAGTACTTC. Its protein is CASSQSMTVAYEQYF.

J is TRBJ2-4 and V is TRBV13; 11 bases agree with TRBD1. CDR1 PRHDT and CDR2 FYEKMQ come from the germline V gene (reference sequence). The ends lost 2 bases at V and 2 bases at J; junction bases unmatched: 5. CDR3 size: 17 residues. CDR3: CASSLRDRGRSKNIQYF. DNA for the CDR3: TGTGCCAGCAGCTTAAGGGACAGGGGGAGGTCCAAAAACATTCAGTACTTC.

This clone appeared a single time. The genes are TRBV12-5 and TRBJ1-1; tentative D call: TRBD1 (5 bases). This CDR3 has 13 amino acids. With 0 bases removed from V and 7 bases from J, the gap between germline ends came to 9 bases. In germline, CDR1 is LGHNT, CDR2 FRNRAP. The CDR3 nucleotides are TGTGCTAGTGGTTTGGTACGGAGGGGTGAAGCTTTCTTT. Its translation: CASGLVRRGEAFF.

The chain has TRBV27 and TRBJ2-1; maybe TRBD2 (5 bases). V lost 2 bases and J 7 bases, leaving 15 bases between the germline ends. Germline V lookup: CDR1 MNHEY, CDR2 SMNVEV (reference sequence). There are 15 residues in the CDR3. CDR3 coding DNA: TGTGCCAGCAGTTTACGGCCCGGGGAGAGGAATGAGCAGTTCTTC. Translation: CASSLRPGERNEQFF.

The chain is built from TRBV21-1 and TRBJ1-3; the DNA was not compared with TRBD1, the D call given in the table. TRBV21-1 is given as a pseudogene. The CDR3 length is 16 residues. Here the CDR3 reads CASSKTRGLSGDTIYF. The CDR3 DNA reads TGTGCCAGCAGCAAAACAAGGGGCTTGTCTGGAGACACCATATATTTT.

The CDR3 DNA follows: TGTGCCAGCACCGATCCCGGGACAGGGGGCGGCTATGGCTACACCTTC. Its translation: CASTDPGTGGGYGYTF. This chain joins TRBV2 and TRBJ1-2; 12 bases map to TRBD1. Germline V CDR1 and CDR2: SNHLY, FYNNEI. After removal of 7 bases from V and 4 bases from J, the junction contained 10 bases not matched to a gene. The CDR3 runs to 16 residues.

The V call is TRBV27, the J call TRBJ2-7; D is perhaps TRBD1 or TRBD2 (6 bases each). With 3 bases removed from V and 7 bases from J, the gap between germline ends came to 22 bases. Germline CDR1 reads MNHEY; CDR2 reads SMNVEV (reference sequence). This CDR3 has 16 amino acids. This CDR3 reads CASSFYYGGPEREQYF. CDR3 in DNA: TGTGCCAGCAGTTTCTACTATGGGGGGCCCGAGAGAGAGCAGTACTTC.

The V call is TRBV7-6, the J call TRBJ2-7, with 14 bases matching TRBD2. CDR3 length: 18 residues. V trimming: 8 bases; J trimming: 4 bases; junction bases outside the gene matches: 16. Germline V gives CDR1 SGHVS, CDR2 FNYEAQ. The DNA of the CDR3 is TGTGCCAGCGGGACTTCCCCCAGACTAGCGGGAGGGCCGTACGAGCAGTACTTC. The encoded protein is CASGTSPRLAGGPYEQYF. The variable domain in full, completed from reference TRBV7-6 and TRBJ2-7, reads GAGVSQSPRYKVTKRGQDVALRCDPISGHVSLYWYRQALGQGPEFLTYFNYEAQQDKSGLPNDRFSAERPEGSISTLTIQRTEQRDSAMYRCASGTSPRLAGGPYEQYFGPGTRLTVT.

This sequence joins TRBV28 and TRBJ2-1; TRBD2 matches at 7 bases. Germline V lookup: CDR1 MDHEN, CDR2 SYDVKM. Trimming took 3 bases from V and 2 from J; bases not matched to a gene: 4. CDR3 length: 15 amino acids. In DNA form, the CDR3 reads TGTGCCAGCAGTTTGGTCGGACTAGCCTACAATGAGCAGTTCTTC. Amino acids: CASSLVGLAYNEQFF.

V and J are TRBV5-5 and TRBJ2-7, with 9 nucleotides matching TRBD2. The CDR3 extends over 16 amino acids. Germline CDR1 is SGHKS and CDR2 is YYEKEE (reference sequence). J was trimmed by 2 bases and V by 0 bases; bases with no gene match: 6. CDR3 amino acids: CASSLGQREVTYEQYF. The CDR3 bases are TGTGCCAGCAGCTTGGGACAGCGGGAGGTTACCTACGAGCAGTACTTC.

The gene calls are TRBV5-6 and TRBJ2-7; D may be TRBD2 (6 bases). Trimming took off 5 bases at V and 2 bases at J, with 11 bases between the two ends. This CDR3 region has 13 residues. Germline loops: CDR1 SGHDT, CDR2 YYEEEE. CDR3 in DNA: TGTGCCAGCAGGTTTGGGAGGACCTACGAGCAGTACTTC. Protein product: CASRFGRTYEQYF.

The rearrangement links TRBV5-1 to TRBJ1-1; D gene unclear. This CDR3 region has 14 residues. The germline V gene has CDR1 SGHRS and CDR2 YFSETQ. V was trimmed by 0 bases and J by 1 base, leaving 7 bases between them. The CDR3 sequence is CASSLGWGNTEAFF. The CDR3 coding sequence is TGCGCCAGCAGCTTGGGGTGGGGGAACACTGAAGCTTTCTTT. Drawing the rest from reference TRBV5-1 and TRBJ1-1, the complete variable domain is KAGVTQTPRYLIKTRGQQVTLSCSPISGHRSVSWYQQTPGQGLQFLFEYFSETQRNKGNFPGRFSGRQFSNSRSEMNVSTLELGDSALYLCASSLGWGNTEAFFGQGTRLTVV.

A single count supports this clone. The chain uses TRBV5-1 and TRBJ2-1, with 7 nucleotides matching TRBD1. The V gene's germline CDR1 is SGHRS and CDR2 YFSETQ. Trimming removed 0 bases from V and 4 bases from J; junction bases left unmatched: 1. The CDR3 loop spans 14 amino acids. In DNA form, the CDR3 reads TGCGCCAGCAGCTTGGGGACAGGTTACAATGAGCAGTTCTTC. It encodes CASSLGTGYNEQFF.

The chain joins TRBV9 to TRBJ2-3; D not resolved. Looked up from germline, CDR1 is SGDLS and CDR2 is YYNGEE. V dropped 4 bases and J dropped 6 bases, with 12 bases sitting between them. CDR3 length: 13 amino acids. Here the CDR3 reads CASSPKGGDTQYF. The CDR3 DNA reads TGTGCCAGCAGCCCAAAGGGTGGGGATACGCAGTATTTT.

The chain employs TRBV5-8 and TRBJ1-2; D gene uncertain. Trimming removed 2 bases from V and 1 base from J, with 9 bases in between. This CDR3 has 14 amino acids. Germline V lookup: CDR1 SGHTS, CDR2 YDEGEE. The CDR3 DNA reads TGTGCCAGCAGCTTCCGTAGGATTAACTATGGCTACACCTTC. Its protein product is CASSFRRINYGYTF.